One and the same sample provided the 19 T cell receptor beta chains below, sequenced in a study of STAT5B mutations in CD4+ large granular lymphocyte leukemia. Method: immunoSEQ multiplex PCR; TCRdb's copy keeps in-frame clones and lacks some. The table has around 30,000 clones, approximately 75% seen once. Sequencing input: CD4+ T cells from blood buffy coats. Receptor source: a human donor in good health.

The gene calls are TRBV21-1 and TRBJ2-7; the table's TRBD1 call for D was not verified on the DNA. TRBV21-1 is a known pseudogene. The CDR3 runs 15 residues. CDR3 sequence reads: CASNQVRDRSNEQYF. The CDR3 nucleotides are TGTGCCAGCAACCAGGTCCGAGACAGGTCGAACGAGCAGTACTTC.

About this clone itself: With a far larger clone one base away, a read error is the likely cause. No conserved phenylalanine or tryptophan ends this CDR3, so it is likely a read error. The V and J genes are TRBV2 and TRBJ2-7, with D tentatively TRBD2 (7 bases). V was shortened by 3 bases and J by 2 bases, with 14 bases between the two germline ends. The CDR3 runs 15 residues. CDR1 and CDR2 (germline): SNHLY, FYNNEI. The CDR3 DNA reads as TGTGCCAGCAGTGACGTGGGGGGGCTAACCTACGAGCAGTACCTC. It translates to CASSDVGGLTYEQYL.

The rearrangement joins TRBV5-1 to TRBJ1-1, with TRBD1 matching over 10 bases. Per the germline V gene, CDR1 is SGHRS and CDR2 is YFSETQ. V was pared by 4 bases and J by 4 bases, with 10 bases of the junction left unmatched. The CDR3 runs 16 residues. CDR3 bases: TGCGCCAGCAGCGACAAGACAGGGGGCTCGGGCACTGAAGCTTTCTTT. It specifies CASSDKTGGSGTEAFF.

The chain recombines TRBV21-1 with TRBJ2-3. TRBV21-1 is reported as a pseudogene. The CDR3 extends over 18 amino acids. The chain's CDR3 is CASSGFETGAGVTDTQYF. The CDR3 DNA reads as TGTGCCAGCAGCGGCTTTGAGACGGGCGCTGGGGTCACAGATACGCAGTATTTT.

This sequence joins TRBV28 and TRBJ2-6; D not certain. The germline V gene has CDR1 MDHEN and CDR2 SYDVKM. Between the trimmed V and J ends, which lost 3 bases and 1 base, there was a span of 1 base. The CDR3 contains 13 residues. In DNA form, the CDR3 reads TGTGCCAGCAGTTTGTCTGGGGCCAACGTCCTGACTTTC. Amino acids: CASSLSGANVLTF.

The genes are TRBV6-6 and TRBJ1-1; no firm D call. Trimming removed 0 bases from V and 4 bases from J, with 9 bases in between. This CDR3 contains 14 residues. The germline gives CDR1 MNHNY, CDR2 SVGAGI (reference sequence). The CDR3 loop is CASSYSGLSTEAFF. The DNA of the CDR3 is TGTGCCAGCAGTTACTCAGGGTTGAGCACTGAAGCTTTCTTT.

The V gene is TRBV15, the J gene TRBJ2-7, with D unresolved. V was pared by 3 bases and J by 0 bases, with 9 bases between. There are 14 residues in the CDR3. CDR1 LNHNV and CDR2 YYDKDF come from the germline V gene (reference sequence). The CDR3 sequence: CATSRPGSSYEQYF. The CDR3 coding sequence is TGTGCCACCAGCAGGCCCGGCAGCTCCTACGAGCAGTACTTC.

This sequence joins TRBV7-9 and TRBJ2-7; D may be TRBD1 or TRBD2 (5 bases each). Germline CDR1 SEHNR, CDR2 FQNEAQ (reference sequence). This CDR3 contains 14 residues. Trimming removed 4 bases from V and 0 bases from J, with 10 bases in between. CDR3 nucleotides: TGTGCCAGCAGCTACGGGGCTTACTCCTACGAGCAGTACTTC. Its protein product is CASSYGAYSYEQYF.

The CDR3 is CASRVTQGGNSPLHF. Written as DNA, the CDR3 is TGTGCCAGCAGAGTGACACAGGGAGGAAATTCACCCCTCCACTTT. The V call is TRBV6-1, the J call TRBJ1-6; D possibly corresponds to TRBD1 (6 bases). CDR1 and CDR2 from the germline V gene are MNHNS and SASEGT. V was pared by 6 bases and J by 7 bases, with 16 bases between. CDR3 length: 15 amino acids.

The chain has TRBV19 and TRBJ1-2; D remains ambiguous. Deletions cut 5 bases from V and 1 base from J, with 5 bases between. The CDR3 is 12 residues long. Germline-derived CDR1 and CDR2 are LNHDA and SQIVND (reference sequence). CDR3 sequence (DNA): TGTGCCAGTAGTCGGTTTAACTATGGCTACACCTTC. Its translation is CASSRFNYGYTF.

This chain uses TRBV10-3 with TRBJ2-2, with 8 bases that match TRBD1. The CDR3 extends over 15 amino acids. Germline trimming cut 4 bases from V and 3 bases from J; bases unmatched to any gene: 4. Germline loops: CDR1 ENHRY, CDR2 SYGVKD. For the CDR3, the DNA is TGTGCCATCAGTGGCCAGGACAGGGACACCGGGGAGCTGTTTTTT. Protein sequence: CAISGQDRDTGELFF.

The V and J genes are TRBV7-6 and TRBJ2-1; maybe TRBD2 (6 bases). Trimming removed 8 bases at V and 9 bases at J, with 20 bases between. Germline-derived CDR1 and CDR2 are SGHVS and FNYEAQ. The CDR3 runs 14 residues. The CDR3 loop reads CASAGPASGGEQFF. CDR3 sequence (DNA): TGTGCCAGCGCGGGACCCGCGAGTGGCGGTGAGCAGTTCTTC.

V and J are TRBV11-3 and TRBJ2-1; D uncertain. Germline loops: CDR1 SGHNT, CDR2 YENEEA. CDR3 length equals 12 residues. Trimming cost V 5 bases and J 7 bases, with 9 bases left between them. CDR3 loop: CASSLRLNEQFF. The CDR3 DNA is TGTGCCAGCAGCCTCCGGTTGAATGAGCAGTTCTTC.

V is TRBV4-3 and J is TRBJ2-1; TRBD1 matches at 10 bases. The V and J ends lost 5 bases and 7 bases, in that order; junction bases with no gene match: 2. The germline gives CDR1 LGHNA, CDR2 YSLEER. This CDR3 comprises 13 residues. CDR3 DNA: TGCGCCAGCAGCGGGACAGGGGAAAATGAGCAGTTCTTC. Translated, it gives CASSGTGENEQFF.

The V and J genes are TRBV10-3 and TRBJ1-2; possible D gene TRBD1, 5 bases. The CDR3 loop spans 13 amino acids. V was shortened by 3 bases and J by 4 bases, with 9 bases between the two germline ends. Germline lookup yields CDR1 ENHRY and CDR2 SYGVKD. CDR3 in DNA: TGTGCCATCAGTGATGACCAGGGCTATGGCTACACCTTC. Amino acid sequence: CAISDDQGYGYTF.

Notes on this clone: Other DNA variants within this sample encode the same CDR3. The CDR3: CASSLARSYNEQFF. The CDR3 DNA sequence: TGTGCCAGCAGTTTGGCCCGCTCCTACAATGAGCAGTTCTTC. The chain combines TRBV27 with TRBJ2-1, with D hard to call. The CDR3 is 14 amino acids. Germline assignment: CDR1 MNHEY and CDR2 SMNVEV (reference sequence). V was clipped by 3 bases and J by 0 bases, with 6 bases between them.

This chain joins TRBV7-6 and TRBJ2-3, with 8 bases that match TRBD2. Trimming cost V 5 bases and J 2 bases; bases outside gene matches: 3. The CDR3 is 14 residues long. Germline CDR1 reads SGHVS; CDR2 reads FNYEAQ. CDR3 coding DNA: TGTGCCAGCAGCCGGGGGGGGGCCACAGATACGCAGTATTTT. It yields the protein CASSRGGATDTQYF.

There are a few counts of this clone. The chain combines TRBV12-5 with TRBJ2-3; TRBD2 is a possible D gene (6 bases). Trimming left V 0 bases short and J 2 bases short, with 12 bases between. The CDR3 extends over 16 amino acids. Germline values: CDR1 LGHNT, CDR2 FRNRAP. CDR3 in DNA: TGTGCTAGTGGTTTGGTACTCGGGACTCTCACAGATACGCAGTATTTT. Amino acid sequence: CASGLVLGTLTDTQYF.

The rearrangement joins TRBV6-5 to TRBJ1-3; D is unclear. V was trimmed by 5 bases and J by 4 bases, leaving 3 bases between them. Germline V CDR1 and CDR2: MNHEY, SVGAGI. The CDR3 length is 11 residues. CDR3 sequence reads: CASSQGNTIYF. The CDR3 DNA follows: TGTGCCAGCAGTCAAGGAAACACCATATATTTT.